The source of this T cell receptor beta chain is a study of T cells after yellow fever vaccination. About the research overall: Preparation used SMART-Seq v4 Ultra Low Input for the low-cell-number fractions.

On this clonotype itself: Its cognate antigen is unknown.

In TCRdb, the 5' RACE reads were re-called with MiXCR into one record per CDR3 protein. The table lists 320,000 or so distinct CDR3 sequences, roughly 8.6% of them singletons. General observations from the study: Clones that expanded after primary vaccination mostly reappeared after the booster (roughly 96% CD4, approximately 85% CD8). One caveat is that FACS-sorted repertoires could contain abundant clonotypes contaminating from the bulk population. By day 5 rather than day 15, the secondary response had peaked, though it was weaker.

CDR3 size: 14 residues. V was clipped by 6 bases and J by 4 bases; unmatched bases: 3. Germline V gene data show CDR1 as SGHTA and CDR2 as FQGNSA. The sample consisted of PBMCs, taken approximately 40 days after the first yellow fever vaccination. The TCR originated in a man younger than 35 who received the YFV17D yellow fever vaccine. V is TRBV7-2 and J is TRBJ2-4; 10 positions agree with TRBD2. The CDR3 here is CASSRAGGKNIQYF. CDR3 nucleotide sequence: TGTGCCAGCAGTAGAGCGGGGGGGAAAAACATTCAGTACTTC.